This T cell receptor (beta chain) was observed in a study of blood T cell repertoires in COVID-19. Study overall: Italy, Spain and the United States were the sources of the convalescent and acute COVID-19 samples. T cells, B-cell-depleted T cells, or PBMCs supplied cDNA or gDNA.

There are 14 residues in the CDR3. V lost 2 bases to trimming and J lost 6 bases; unmatched junction nucleotides: 2. CDR1 is KGHSH and CDR2 is LQKENI in the germline V gene. Patients at the Seattle site were enrolled during active infection and followed longitudinally. Authors' data handling: Amplifying reference gene primers gave estimates of nucleated cell counts. The method was immunoSEQ multiplex PCR; TCRdb's version includes in-frame clones alone and lacks a portion of them. V and J calls plus clone size are reproduced from that table; the DNA served to infer D and trimming. The sample yields 65,000 to 90,000 clones, 80% to 90% seen once.

This chain links TRBV18 with TRBJ1-4; 8 bases are a match to TRBD1. This TCR derives from a man at least 80 years old with COVID-19, enrolled during active disease. Sequenced input: peripheral blood. The CDR3 is CASSPETGDEKLFF. CDR3 nucleotide sequence: TGTGCCAGCTCACCAGAGACAGGGGATGAAAAACTGTTTTTT.